The following is a TCR beta chain sequence with its context. Its antigen target is currently unknown. These data come from a study of cytomegalovirus exposure and HLA in healthy donors (dated 2017 in TCRdb). Some background on the complete study: An earlier analysis of 587 of the donors reported about 260 Gb of sequence data and 95 million to 140 million unique TCR beta sequences obtained from around 180 million T cells. An early release that covered about 600 HLA-typed donors contained approximately 300 gigabases of sequencing data and about 93 million unique TCR sequences. Of the roughly 410 genotyped donors, 75% to 85% were placed in the genetic ancestry cluster associated with self-reported Caucasian donors. The aim of the study was to test whether cataloging public T cell receptors could identify signatures of past pathogen exposure. The study used immunosequencing to profile the T cell repertoires of 670 or so subjects and linked those repertoires to cytomegalovirus serostatus. In addition to the first cohort of 666 subjects, a separate validation cohort of 130 or so different subjects was used. High-throughput TCR immunosequencing, statistical association of individual TCRs with disease status, and machine learning were combined to predict cytomegalovirus infection status. In a later analysis, previously published TCR beta repertoires from fewer than 750 donors were re-analyzed and high-resolution HLA genotyping was added so that TCR occurrence patterns could be studied. In the later analysis, no new phenotypic data were used to find candidate immune exposures; instead, reliance was placed on TCR beta sequences and their occurrence across donors. An earlier analysis of roughly 600 of the donors used high-throughput TCR beta sequencing to judge whether each TCR beta V gene segment behaved as functional or pseudogenic. Alongside the repertoire data, information on donor age, sex, ethnicity and CMV serostatus was compiled. A later genetic analysis took genome-wide SNP genotypes for about 55% of the 666 donors and used that subset as a discovery cohort. Every repertoire in the discovery cohort had been generated on one and the same sequencing platform. Class I and class II HLA loci were covered by the typing at four-digit resolution. Typing coverage differed by locus: A, B, C, DRB1 and DQB1 were typed in about 629-640 donors, DQA1 in about 510, DPA1 in 606, and DPB1 in around 440. Several DR-DQ haplotypes were handled as single units for association and clustering because linkage in the cohort was strong. Among around 400 genotyped donors of the cohort, an average of 235,054 unique TCR beta nucleotide sequences were sequenced per donor, roughly 18% of them non-productive. The study at large found these results: Around 16 rarely observed V segments, including chromosome 9 orphons, were excluded from the earlier analysis of several hundred of the donors because counts were too low. When HLA alleles, especially DR and DQ, strongly co-occurred, TCR associations were difficult to assign to individual alleles. A total of fewer than 200 TCR beta chains were listed by the study as associated with cytomegalovirus. While some public TCRs were present in many individuals, most TCR sequences turned up only very rarely across donors. In a later genetic analysis, a missense DCLRE1C variant was associated with V-gene and J-gene trimming of TCR beta chains, and the association was replicated in an independent cohort. A further reported finding was that TCR beta sequences accurately predicted the HLA-A and HLA-B alleles for most subjects in the first cohort. Because the 87-base-pair reads could not distinguish some IMGT-functional V segments, including TRBV6-2 and TRBV6-3, those segments were excluded. Presence/absence analyses assumed roughly uniform sequencing depth across donors, an assumption that may not hold. Linkage disequilibrium might explain the correlated functional status among segregating V segments, but an unknown experimental factor could not be ruled out. According to the authors, the approach could potentially be generalized to other disease states and immunological phenotypes. In an earlier analysis of fewer than 700 of the donors, most TCR beta V segments appeared in productive rearrangements about 87% or about 30% of the time, broadly matching IMGT annotations. Cytomegalovirus status was reported to be diagnosed by the classifier with high specificity and sensitivity in both the original and validation cohorts. In a later analysis, several top co-occurrence clusters were reported to appear linked to parvovirus B19, influenza, CMV and Epstein-Barr virus. In a later analysis, HLA-associated TCR beta chains showed more clonal expansion and lower generation probabilities than non-associated chains that were equally common. At a false discovery rate of 0.05, a later analysis linked fewer than 20,000 TCR beta sequences to specific HLA alleles. The sequencing pipeline was judged likely to have produced a cluster of highly shared sequence variants as a technical artifact. Most CMV-associated TCR beta chains appeared to be HLA-restricted in a later analysis, and the HLA associations seemed to be driven largely by CMV exposure. CMV serostatus was the only immune exposure information available for the cohort. A later analysis found that TCR association rates varied across HLA loci, with DRB1 alleles showing the most associated TCRs and HLA-C alleles the fewest. Only TCR beta chains were sequenced in this cohort, and the absence of alpha or paired-chain data limited detectable features. In vitro tests confirmed that a few of the cytomegalovirus-associated TCR beta chains recognize cytomegalovirus antigens. Compared with the approximately 720-donor mean, donors in an Asian-associated ancestry cluster had fewer N-insertions in productive TCRs, according to a later genetic analysis. Because HLA typing was missing for some donors at each locus, association tests included only the typed subset.

In total, fewer than 750 healthy bone marrow donors made up the cohort. All cohort members were sampled while nominally healthy, although unrecorded immune exposures were likely present. The donor was CMV seronegative and belonged to the group of 320 or so seronegative cohort members. A peripheral blood sample was collected from each donor, and TCR beta sequencing was performed on peripheral blood mononuclear cells. The Qiagen DNeasy Blood Extraction Kit was used to extract genomic DNA from the blood cell samples. V loses 0 bases of germline sequence and J loses 5 bases, and the interval between the two ends is 13 bases. Per the germline V gene, MNHEY is the CDR1 and SVGAGI is the CDR2. The CDR3 starts with the cysteine, ends with the phenylalanine, and has 15 residues. Of the read, only the CDR3 DNA is kept; its 45 bases are in frame from base 1. Libraries were constructed by the immunoSEQ multiplex PCR assay. The multiplex PCR relied on a mix of 60 forward primers for TCR Vbeta segments and 13 reverse primers for TCR Jbeta segments. The CDR3 region of rearranged TCR beta genes was amplified from genomic DNA with a multiplex PCR assay. The amplified TCR beta libraries were sequenced on the Illumina HiSeq System as 87-base-pair reads. The study's own analysis went as follows. A later analysis counted tens of millions of unique TCR beta chains across the 600 to 850 repertoires, and some 11 million of these chains were shared by at least two donors. Raw reads were error-corrected and collapsed into unique sequences with a nearest-neighbor algorithm that merged closely related sequences to remove PCR and sequencing errors. Alignment of CDR3 sequences to IMGT reference sequences was used to assign V, D and J gene segments. Each retained sequence needed at least a six-nucleotide match to both a V gene segment and a J gene segment. Rearrangements were classified as productive when the CDR3 lacked stop codons and remained in frame with V and J, and all other rearrangements were classified as non-productive. Following IMGT convention, CDR3 was defined as the stretch from the second conserved V-encoded cysteine up to the conserved J-encoded phenylalanine. Sequences without an unambiguous match to a single V gene segment were excluded from the earlier analysis of 450 to 650 of the donors. An earlier analysis of some 500 of the donors classified V segments as functional when productive rearrangements were above 56.7% and as segregating when the standard deviation between donors was above 5%. To diagnose cytomegalovirus status from the catalog of TCR beta chain sequences, a statistical classification framework was built. In a later analysis, V and J genes were assigned by comparing TCR nucleotide sequences against IMGT/GENE-DB human TR gene sequences. A later analysis assigned CDR3 sequences and most-parsimonious VDJ recombination scenarios with the TCRdist pipeline. In a later analysis, each TCR beta chain was defined by its CDR3 amino acid sequence together with its V-gene family, and reads lacking a unique V-gene family were excluded. A later analysis removed 600 or so highly shared, low-generation-probability nucleotide sequences to deal with suspected cross-contamination and a sequencing artifact. A later analysis calculated a clonal expansion index for each public chain from normalized within-repertoire ranks of inferred template counts. In a later analysis, generation probabilities were computed with a VDJ recombination model fitted to out-of-frame rearrangements, and the resulting probabilities were checked against IGoR. In a later analysis, TCR-TCR, TCR-HLA and TCR-CMV co-occurrence was scored with hypergeometric tests, and a repertoire-size bias correction was applied to TCR pairs. A later analysis estimated false discovery rates by permuting HLA or CMV assignments 20 times. A later analysis grouped co-occurring TCRs with DBSCAN, adding TCRdist sequence similarity when clustering within HLA-allele-positive subsets. Repertoires with fewer than 30,000 or more than 120,000 public chains were left out of co-occurrence clustering, as were a few repertoires with anomalous nucleotide sharing. TCRdb's version of the immuneACCESS table is confined to in-frame rearrangements and falls short of the full clone set. An unresolved V gene accounts for under half of the shortfall where checked; the remainder is of unknown origin. V and J calls and clone size follow that table, whereas D and trimming were derived from the DNA. The sample table holds about 140,000 clones. 2.7% of the sample is held by the ten biggest clonotypes.

The chain uses TRBV6-5 and TRBJ1-2; the D segment cannot be called with confidence. The sample was PBMCs. The TCR sequence derives from a man aged 35-49 years in good health and CMV-seronegative. The CDR3 here reads CASSYSIGSLYGYTF. At the DNA level, the sequence is TGTGCCAGCAGTTACTCGATTGGCAGTCTTTATGGCTACACCTTC.